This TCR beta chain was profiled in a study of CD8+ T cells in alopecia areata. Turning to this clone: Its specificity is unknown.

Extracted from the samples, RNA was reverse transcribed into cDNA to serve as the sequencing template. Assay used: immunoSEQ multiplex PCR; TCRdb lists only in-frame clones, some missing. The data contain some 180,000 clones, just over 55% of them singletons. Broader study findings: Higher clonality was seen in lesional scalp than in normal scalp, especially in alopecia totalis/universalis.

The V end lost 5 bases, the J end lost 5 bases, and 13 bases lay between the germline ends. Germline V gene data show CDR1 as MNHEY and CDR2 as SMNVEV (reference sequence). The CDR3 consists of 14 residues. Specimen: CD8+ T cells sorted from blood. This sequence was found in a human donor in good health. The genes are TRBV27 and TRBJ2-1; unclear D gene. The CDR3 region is CASSPFGQHNEQFF. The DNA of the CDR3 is TGTGCCAGCAGTCCCTTTGGCCAACACAATGAGCAGTTCTTC.